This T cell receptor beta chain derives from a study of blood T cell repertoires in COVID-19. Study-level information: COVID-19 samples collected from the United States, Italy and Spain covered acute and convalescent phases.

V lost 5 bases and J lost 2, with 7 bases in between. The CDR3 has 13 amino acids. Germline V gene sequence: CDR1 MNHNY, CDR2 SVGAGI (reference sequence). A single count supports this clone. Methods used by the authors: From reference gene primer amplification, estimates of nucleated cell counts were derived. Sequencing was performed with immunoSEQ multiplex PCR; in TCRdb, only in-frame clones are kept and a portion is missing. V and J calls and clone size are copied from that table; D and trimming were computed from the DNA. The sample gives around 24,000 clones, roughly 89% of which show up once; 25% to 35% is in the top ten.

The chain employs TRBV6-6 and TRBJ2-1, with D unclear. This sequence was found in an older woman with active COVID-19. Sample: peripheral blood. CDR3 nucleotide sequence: TGTGCCAGCAGTCGAACAGCCTACAATGAGCAGTTCTTC. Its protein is CASSRTAYNEQFF.